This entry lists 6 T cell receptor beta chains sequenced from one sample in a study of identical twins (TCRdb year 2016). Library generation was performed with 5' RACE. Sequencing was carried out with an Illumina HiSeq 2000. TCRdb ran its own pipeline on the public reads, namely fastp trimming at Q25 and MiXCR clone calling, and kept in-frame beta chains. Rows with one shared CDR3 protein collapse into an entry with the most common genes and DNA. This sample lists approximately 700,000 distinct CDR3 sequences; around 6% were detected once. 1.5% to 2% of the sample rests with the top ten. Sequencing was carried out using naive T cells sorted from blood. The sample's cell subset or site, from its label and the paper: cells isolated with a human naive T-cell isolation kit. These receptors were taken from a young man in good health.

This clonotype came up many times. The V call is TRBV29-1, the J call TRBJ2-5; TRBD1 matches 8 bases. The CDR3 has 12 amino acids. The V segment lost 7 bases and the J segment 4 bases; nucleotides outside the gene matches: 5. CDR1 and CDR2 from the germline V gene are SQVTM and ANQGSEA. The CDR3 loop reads CSARQGLETQYF. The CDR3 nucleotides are TGCAGCGCTAGACAGGGGCTAGAGACCCAGTACTTC.

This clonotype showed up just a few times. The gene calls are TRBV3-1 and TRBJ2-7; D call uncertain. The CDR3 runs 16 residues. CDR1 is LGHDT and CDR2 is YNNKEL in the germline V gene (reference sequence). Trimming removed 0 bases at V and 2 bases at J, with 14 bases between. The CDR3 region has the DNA TGTGCCAGCAGCCAAGACCTCAACACTAACCCCTACGAGCAGTACGTC. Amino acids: CASSQDLNTNPYEQYV.

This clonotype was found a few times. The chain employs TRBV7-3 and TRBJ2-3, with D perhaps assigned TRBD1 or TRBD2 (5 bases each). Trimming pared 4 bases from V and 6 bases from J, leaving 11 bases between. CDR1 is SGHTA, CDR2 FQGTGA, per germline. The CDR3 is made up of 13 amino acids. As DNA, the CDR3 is TGTGCCAGCAGCTCCCACGGGGCCGATACGCAGTATTTT. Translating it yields CASSSHGADTQYF.

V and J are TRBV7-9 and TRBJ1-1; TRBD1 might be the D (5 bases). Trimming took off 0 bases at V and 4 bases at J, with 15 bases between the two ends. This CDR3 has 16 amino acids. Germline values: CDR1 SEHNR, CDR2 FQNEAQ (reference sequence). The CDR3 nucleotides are TGTGCCAGCAGCTTAGCCGGCGGTGGGGGGGTCACTGAAGCTTTCTTT. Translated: CASSLAGGGGVTEAFF.

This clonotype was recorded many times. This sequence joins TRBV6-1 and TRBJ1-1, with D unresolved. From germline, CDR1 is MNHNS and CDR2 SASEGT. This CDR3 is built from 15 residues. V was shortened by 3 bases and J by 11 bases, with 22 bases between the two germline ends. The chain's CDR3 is CASSDPRAPGLRAFF. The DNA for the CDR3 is TGTGCCAGCAGTGATCCCCGGGCCCCCGGTTTACGGGCTTTCTTT.

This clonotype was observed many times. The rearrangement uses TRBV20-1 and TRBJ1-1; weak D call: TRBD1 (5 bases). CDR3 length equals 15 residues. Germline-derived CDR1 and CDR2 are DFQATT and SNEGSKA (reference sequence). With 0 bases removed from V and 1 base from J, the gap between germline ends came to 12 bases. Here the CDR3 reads CSARDPGTANTEAFF. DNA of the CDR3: TGCAGTGCTAGAGACCCCGGGACCGCGAACACTGAAGCTTTCTTT.